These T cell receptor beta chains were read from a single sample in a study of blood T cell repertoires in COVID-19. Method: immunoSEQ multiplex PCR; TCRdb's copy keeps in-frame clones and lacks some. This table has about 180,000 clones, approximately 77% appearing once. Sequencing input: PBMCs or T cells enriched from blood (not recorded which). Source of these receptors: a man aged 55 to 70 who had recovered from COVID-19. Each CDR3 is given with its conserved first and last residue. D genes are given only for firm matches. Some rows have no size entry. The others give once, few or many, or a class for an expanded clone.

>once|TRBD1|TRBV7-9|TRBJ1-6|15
TGTGCCAGCAGCCCCACAGGGGGAAACTTTTCACCCCTCCACTTT
CASSPTGGNFSPLHF
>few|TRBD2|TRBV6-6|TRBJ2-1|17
TGTGCCAGCAGTCCCCTAGCGGGCCGACTCTCCTACAATGAGCAGTTCTTC
CASSPLAGRLSYNEQFF
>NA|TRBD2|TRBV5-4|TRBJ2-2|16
TGTGCCAGCAGCTTGCGACTAGCGGGAGACACCGGGGAGCTGTTTTTT
CASSLRLAGDTGELFF
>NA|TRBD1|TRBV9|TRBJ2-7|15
TGTGCCAGCAGCGTAGAAGGGACAGGGTCCTACGAGCAGTACTTC
CASSVEGTGSYEQYF
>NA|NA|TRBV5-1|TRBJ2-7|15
TGCGCCAGCAGCTTGGTCAGGGCGGGGGCCGACGAGCAGTACTTC
CASSLVRAGADEQYF
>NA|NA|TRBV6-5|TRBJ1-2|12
TGTGCCAGCAGTTATTCAGGGAATGGCTACACCTTC
CASSYSGNGYTF
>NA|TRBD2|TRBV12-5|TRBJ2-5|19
TGTGCTAGTGGTCCGCGGCGGGGGGGCCTGCCTACCCCGCAAGAGACCCAGTACTTC
CASGPRRGGLPTPQETQYF
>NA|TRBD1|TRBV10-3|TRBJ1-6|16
TGTGCCATCAGTGAGTCTGCGGGACAGAATAATTCACCCCTCCACTTT
CAISESAGQNNSPLHF
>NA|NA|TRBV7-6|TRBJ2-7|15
TGTGCCAGCAGCCTAGAACGAGCACAGGGCTACGAGCAGTACTTC
CASSLERAQGYEQYF
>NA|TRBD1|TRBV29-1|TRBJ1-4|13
TGCAGCGTGGCCGGGACAGGGGAGGAAAAACTGTTTTTT
CSVAGTGEEKLFF
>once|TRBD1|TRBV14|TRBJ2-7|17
TGTGCCAGCAGTCTCGGGTCCCGGGACAGGGCGTCCTACGAGCAGTACTTC
CASSLGSRDRASYEQYF
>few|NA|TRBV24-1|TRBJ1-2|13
TGTGCCACCATCGGGGAGGGAGACAGCGGCTACACCTTC
CATIGEGDSGYTF
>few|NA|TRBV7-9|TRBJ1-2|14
TGTGCCAGCAGCTTATCCGCAGGGTACTATGGCTACACCTTC
CASSLSAGYYGYTF
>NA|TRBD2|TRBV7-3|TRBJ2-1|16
TGTGCCAGCAGCCGTACTAGCGGGAGGACTTACAATGAGCAGTTCTTC
CASSRTSGRTYNEQFF
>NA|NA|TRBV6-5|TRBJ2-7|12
TGTGCCAGCAGTTACTCGACTGACGAGCAGTACTTC
CASSYSTDEQYF
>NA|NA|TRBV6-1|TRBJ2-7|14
TGTGCCAGCAGTGAACGGGGTTTAACCTACGAGCAGTACTTC
CASSERGLTYEQYF
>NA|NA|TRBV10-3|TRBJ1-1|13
TGTGCCATCAGTCACGAGACAGTGTCTGAAGCTTTCTTT
CAISHETVSEAFF
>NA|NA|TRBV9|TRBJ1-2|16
TGTGCCAGCAGCGGCCCAGAGGTGAAGACGGGGTATGGCTACACCTTC
CASSGPEVKTGYGYTF
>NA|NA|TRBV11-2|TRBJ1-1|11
TGTGCCAGCAGCGGAGGCCCTGAAGCTTTCTTT
CASSGGPEAFF
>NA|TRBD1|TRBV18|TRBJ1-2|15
TGTGCCAGCTCACCCGCGGGACAGCCCAACTATGGCTACACCTTC
CASSPAGQPNYGYTF
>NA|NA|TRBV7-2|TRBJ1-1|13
TGTGCCAGCAGCTTCAGGGGGAACACTGAAGCTTTCTTT
CASSFRGNTEAFF
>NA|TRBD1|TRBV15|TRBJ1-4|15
TGTGCCACCAGCAGAAACAGGGGGCCTTCTGAAAAACTGTTTTTT
CATSRNRGPSEKLFF
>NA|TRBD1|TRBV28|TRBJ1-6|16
TGTGCCAGCCAGGACAGGGCGAGCTCCTATAATTCACCCCTCCACTTT
CASQDRASSYNSPLHF
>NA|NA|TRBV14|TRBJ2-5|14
TGTGCCAGCAGCCAAGATACAACCCAAGAGACCCAGTACTTC
CASSQDTTQETQYF
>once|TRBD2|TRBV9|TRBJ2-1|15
TGTGCCAGCAGCGAACCGACTAGCGGGTACAATGAGCAGTTCTTC
CASSEPTSGYNEQFF
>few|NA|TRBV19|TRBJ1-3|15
TGTGCCAGTAGTATAGAGGGCAGCTCTGGAAACACCATATATTTT
CASSIEGSSGNTIYF
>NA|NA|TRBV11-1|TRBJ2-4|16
TGTGCCAGCAGCACCCCGAAGGACAGACCGTTAAACATTCAGTACTTC
CASSTPKDRPLNIQYF
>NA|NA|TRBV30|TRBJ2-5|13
TGTGCCTGGAGTGTCCCCCTCCCCGGGACCCAGTACTTC
CAWSVPLPGTQYF
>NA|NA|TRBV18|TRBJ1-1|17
TGTGCCAGCTCACCAGGAAGGGGTAGGGAGGCGAACACTGAAGCTTTCTTT
CASSPGRGREANTEAFF
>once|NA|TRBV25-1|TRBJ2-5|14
TGTGCCAGCAGTGATAGGCGAGGAGTGGAGACCCAGTACTTC
CASSDRRGVETQYF
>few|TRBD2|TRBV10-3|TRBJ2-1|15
TGTGCCATCAGTGACCCCGGGACTACCAAGAATGAGCAGTTCTTC
CAISDPGTTKNEQFF
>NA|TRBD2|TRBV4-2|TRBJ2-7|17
TGTGCCAGCAGCCAAGATGGTGGCTCTAGCGGATTTAACGAGCAGTACTTC
CASSQDGGSSGFNEQYF
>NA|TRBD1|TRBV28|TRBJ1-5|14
TGTGCCAGCAGGGTGGGACAGACACATCAGCCCCAGCATTTT
CASRVGQTHQPQHF
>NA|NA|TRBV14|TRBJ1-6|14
TGTGCCAGCAGTCAAAGAGGGGACAACTCACCCCTCCACTTT
CASSQRGDNSPLHF
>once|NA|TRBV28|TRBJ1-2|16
TGTGCCAGCAGTTTAGTCCTCTTGGACAGTCAATATGGCTACACCTTC
CASSLVLLDSQYGYTF
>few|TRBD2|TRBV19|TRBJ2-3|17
TGTGCCAGTAGGAGCAGAAGGACTAGCGGGAGGGCCGATACGCAGTATTTT
CASRSRRTSGRADTQYF
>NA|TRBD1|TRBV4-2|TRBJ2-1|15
TGTGCCAGCAGCCACCCCGGACAGGGGGACAATGAGCAGTTCTTC
CASSHPGQGDNEQFF
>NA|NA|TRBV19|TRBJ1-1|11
TGTGCCAGTAAATGGGAGACTGAAGCTTTCTTT
CASKWETEAFF
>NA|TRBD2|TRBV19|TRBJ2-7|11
TGTGCCAGTAGCGGGAGGGGCGAGCAGTACTTC
CASSGRGEQYF
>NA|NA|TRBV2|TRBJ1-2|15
TGTGCCAGCAGTGAGACGGGAGGAGGGAACTATGGCTACACCTTC
CASSETGGGNYGYTF
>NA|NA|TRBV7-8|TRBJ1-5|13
TGTGCCAGCCGGGGGGGGCGAGGTCAGCCCCAGCATTTT
CASRGGRGQPQHF
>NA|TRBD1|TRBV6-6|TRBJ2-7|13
TGTGCCAGCGCGGACAGGGGTTACAACGAGCAGTACTTC
CASADRGYNEQYF
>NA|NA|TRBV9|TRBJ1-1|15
TGTGCCAGCAGCCTGTACGGCGGAGTGAACACTGAAGCTTTCTTT
CASSLYGGVNTEAFF
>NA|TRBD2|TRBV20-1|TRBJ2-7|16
TGCAGTGCTAGTTTACGAGCGGGAGGAAGCATATACGAGCAGTACTTC
CSASLRAGGSIYEQYF
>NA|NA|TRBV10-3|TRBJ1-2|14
TGTGCCATCAGTGAGTCGCGGGGAAACTATGGCTACACCTTC
CAISESRGNYGYTF
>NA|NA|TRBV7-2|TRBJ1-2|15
TGTGCCAGCAGCTTCAAACCGACAGACGGCTATGGCTACACCTTC
CASSFKPTDGYGYTF
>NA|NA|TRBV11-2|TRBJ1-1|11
TGTGCCAGCAGCTTAATCGCTGAAGCTTTCTTT
CASSLIAEAFF
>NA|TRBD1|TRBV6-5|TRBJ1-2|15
TGTGCCAGCAGTTACTCTGCCAGGGGGCTTGGTGGCTACACCTTC
CASSYSARGLGGYTF
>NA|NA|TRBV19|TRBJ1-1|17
TGTGCCAGTAGCTCAAGGGCTTGGACAGCCCAGAACACTGAAGCTTTCTTT
CASSSRAWTAQNTEAFF
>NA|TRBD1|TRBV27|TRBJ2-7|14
TGTGCCAGCAGTATACGGACAGGGATCTACGAGCAGTACTTC
CASSIRTGIYEQYF
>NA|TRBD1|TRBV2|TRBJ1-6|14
TGTGCCAGCAAGGGGACAGGCAGTAGGATTCCCCTCCACTTT
CASKGTGSRIPLHF
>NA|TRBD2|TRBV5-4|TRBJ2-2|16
TGTGCCAGCTCCATACAGCGGGGGTCGAACACCGGGGAGCTGTTTTTT
CASSIQRGSNTGELFF
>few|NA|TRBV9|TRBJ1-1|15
TGTGCCAGCAGCACGGAGGAGGGGTTTAGCACTGAAGCTTTCTTT
CASSTEEGFSTEAFF
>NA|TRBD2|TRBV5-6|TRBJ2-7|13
TGTGCCAGCAGCCCTTTTCTGGGGGGGGAGCAGTACTTC
CASSPFLGGEQYF
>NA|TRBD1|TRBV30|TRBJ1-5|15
TGTGCCTGGAGCCGGACAGGGGGCAACAATCAGCCCCAGCATTTT
CAWSRTGGNNQPQHF